This T cell receptor beta chain is drawn from a study of graft-versus-host responses after intestinal transplantation. Across the whole study: Every transplant recipient was induced with anti-thymocyte globulin, then maintained on tacrolimus and steroids for two to four years.

The table came from immunoSEQ multiplex PCR; TCRdb's copy has only in-frame clones and leaves some out. The sample has approximately 110,000 clones, over 85% seen once; the top ten hold 0.2% to 0.25%. Comments on this clone: The antigen remains unidentified.

This CDR3 has 17 residues. V was shortened by 5 bases and J by 4 bases, with 21 bases between the two germline ends. Germline CDR1 and CDR2: LNHDA and SQIVND (reference sequence). Specimen: unstimulated CD4+ T cells sorted from spleen or lymph node cells, collected before transplant. The sequence was obtained from a human donor who was the organ donor for an intestinal transplant. This chain joins TRBV19 and TRBJ1-5; tentatively, D is TRBD1 (6 bases). CDR3 coding DNA: TGTGCCAGTAGTTTCGCTTTCGGGCGGGGGCGGAATCAGCCCCAGCATTTT. Translating gives CASSFAFGRGRNQPQHF.